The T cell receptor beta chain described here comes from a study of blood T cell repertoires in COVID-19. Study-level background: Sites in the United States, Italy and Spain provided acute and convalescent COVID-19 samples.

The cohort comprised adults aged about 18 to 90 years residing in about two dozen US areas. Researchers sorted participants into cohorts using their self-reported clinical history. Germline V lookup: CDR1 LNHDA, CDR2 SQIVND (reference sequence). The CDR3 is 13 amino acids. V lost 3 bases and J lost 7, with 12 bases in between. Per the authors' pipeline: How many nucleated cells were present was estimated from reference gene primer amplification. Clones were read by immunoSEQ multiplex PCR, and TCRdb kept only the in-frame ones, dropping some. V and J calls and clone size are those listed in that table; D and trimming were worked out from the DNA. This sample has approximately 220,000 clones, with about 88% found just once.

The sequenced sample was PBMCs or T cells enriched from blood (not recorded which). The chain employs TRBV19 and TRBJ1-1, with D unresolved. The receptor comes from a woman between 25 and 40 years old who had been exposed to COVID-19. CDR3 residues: CASSMILAVEAFF. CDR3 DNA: TGTGCCAGTAGTATGATCTTAGCCGTTGAAGCTTTCTTT.